One and the same sample provided the 15 T cell receptor beta chains below, sequenced in a study of blood T cell repertoires in COVID-19. This table comes from immunoSEQ multiplex PCR, and its TCRdb copy is limited to in-frame clones, with some not included. This sample has under 200,000 clones, with approximately 83% found just once. The sequenced sample was PBMCs or T cells enriched from blood (not recorded which). The receptors were gathered from a woman between 55 and 75 years old who had recovered from COVID-19.

The chain carries TRBV6-6 and TRBJ2-4; maybe TRBD1 (6 bases). CDR3 length: 21 amino acids. Germline lookup yields CDR1 MNHNY and CDR2 SVGAGI (reference sequence). V shed 5 bases and J shed 0 bases, with 29 bases lying between them. The CDR3 is CASSPPSGDAKARGAKNIQYF. CDR3 DNA sequence: TGTGCCAGCAGTCCACCGTCAGGGGACGCGAAAGCCCGCGGAGCCAAAAACATTCAGTACTTC.

The chain employs TRBV18 and TRBJ1-6, with a tentative D call TRBD1 (5 bases). V was pared by 3 bases and J by 11 bases, with 20 bases between. Germline V gene data show CDR1 as KGHSH and CDR2 as LQKENI. This CDR3 region has 16 residues. Here the CDR3 reads CASSPVSQDLDPPLHF. The CDR3 bases are TGTGCCAGCTCACCGGTTTCACAGGATCTTGATCCACCCCTCCACTTT.

The chain employs TRBV24-1 and TRBJ1-1, with 7 bases that match TRBD1. Per germline, CDR1 KGHDR and CDR2 SFDVKD. This CDR3 has 13 amino acids. V dropped 8 bases and J dropped 5; count of bases not matched to a gene: 7. The CDR3 nucleotides read TGTGCCACCATTAGGGGGCGAGGGACTGAAGCTTTCTTT. Translated: CATIRGRGTEAFF.

The chain joins TRBV20-1 to TRBJ2-1; D is ambiguous. Trimming cost V 8 bases and J 10 bases, with 12 bases left between them. This CDR3 comprises 10 residues. Germline V lookup: CDR1 DFQATT, CDR2 SNEGSKA (reference sequence). The CDR3 loop reads CSPLRHEQFF. DNA for the CDR3: TGCAGTCCCCTCAGGCACGAGCAGTTCTTC.

This chain joins TRBV27 and TRBJ2-7, with 9 bases aligning to TRBD2. V trimming: 5 bases; J trimming: 2 bases; junction bases outside the gene matches: 7. The CDR3 runs to 15 residues. Germline V CDR1 and CDR2: MNHEY, SMNVEV (reference sequence). The CDR3 sequence: CASSGRAGGPYEQYF. DNA for the CDR3: TGTGCCAGCAGTGGGCGCGCGGGAGGGCCCTACGAGCAGTACTTC.

The V call is TRBV4-1, the J call TRBJ1-2, with 8 bases identical to TRBD1. Germline CDR1 MGHRA, CDR2 YSYEKL. Trimming cost V 0 bases and J 3 bases; bases outside gene matches: 6. CDR3 size: 16 residues. The DNA of the CDR3 is TGCGCCAGCAGCCAAGATCTTCGGACAGGGTACTATGGCTACACCTTC. Translated: CASSQDLRTGYYGYTF.

The chain employs TRBV6-5 and TRBJ1-1, with 7 bases lining up with TRBD1. This CDR3 is built from 14 residues. Germline V gene sequence: CDR1 MNHEY, CDR2 SVGAGI. V dropped 4 bases and J dropped 1; count of bases not matched to a gene: 3. CDR3 coding DNA: TGTGCCAGCAGTTTCGGACAGGAGAACACTGAAGCTTTCTTT. This gives the protein CASSFGQENTEAFF.

This clone was observed a handful of times. V gene TRBV11-2 combines with J gene TRBJ1-6; TRBD1 aligns across 10 bases. Germline loops: CDR1 SGHAT, CDR2 FQNNGV. This CDR3 is 16 amino acids long. After removal of 5 bases from V and 7 bases from J, the junction contained 8 bases not matched to a gene. The CDR3 region has the DNA TGTGCCAGCAGCATCACCTTGGGACAGGGGAATTCACCCCTCCACTTT. This gives the protein CASSITLGQGNSPLHF.

The chain has TRBV29-1 and TRBJ2-1; a weak D match, TRBD2 (6 bases). V lost 5 bases and J lost 5, with 13 bases in between. Germline CDR1 and CDR2: SQVTM and ANQGSEA. The CDR3 contains 13 residues. The DNA of the CDR3 is TGCAGCGTTTGGGGGGTCACTAACAATGAGCAGTTCTTC. Residues: CSVWGVTNNEQFF.

This chain links TRBV7-3 with TRBJ2-1; possibly TRBD2 for D (7 bases). This CDR3 region has 16 residues. CDR1 SGHTA and CDR2 FQGTGA come from the germline V gene. V was pared by 2 bases and J by 2 bases, with 13 bases between. For the CDR3, the DNA is TGTGCCAGCAGCTTACATGCGGGGGCAGCCTACAATGAGCAGTTCTTC. The encoded protein is CASSLHAGAAYNEQFF.

This clone has only one observation. The V and J genes are TRBV11-2 and TRBJ2-3, with TRBD2 matching over 11 bases. J lost 3 bases, V lost 2 bases, and 4 bases had no gene match. Germline-derived CDR1 and CDR2 are SGHAT and FQNNGV. The CDR3 length is 16 residues. The CDR3 loop reads CASSLLAGGRTDTQYF. CDR3 sequence (DNA): TGTGCCAGCAGCTTATTAGCGGGGGGGCGGACAGATACGCAGTATTTT.

The rearrangement joins TRBV6-5 to TRBJ2-1, with TRBD1 identical over 9 bases. Germline loops: CDR1 MNHEY, CDR2 SVGAGI. V was pared by 5 bases and J by 6 bases, with 8 bases of the junction left unmatched. CDR3 length equals 15 residues. DNA for the CDR3: TGTGCCAGCAGTCGTGGACAGGGGTCCGCCAATGAGCAGTTCTTC. This sequence encodes CASSRGQGSANEQFF.

This clone was found a few times. The V call is TRBV19, the J call TRBJ1-4; no clear D. CDR3 length: 14 residues. CDR1 and CDR2 (germline): LNHDA, SQIVND (reference sequence). V was clipped by 5 bases and J by 7 bases, with 14 bases between them. CDR3 sequence (DNA): TGTGCCAGTAGTTCAAGTGATGGGCCTGAAAAACTGTTTTTT. This codes for CASSSSDGPEKLFF. The whole variable domain, remainder taken from reference TRBV19 and TRBJ1-4, is DGGITQSPKYLFRKEGQNVTLSCEQNLNHDAMYWYRQDPGQGLRLIYYSQIVNDFQKGDIAEGYSVSREKKESFPLTVTSAQKNPTAFYLCASSSSDGPEKLFFGSGTQLSVL.

The J gene is TRBJ2-1, the V gene TRBV14; 7 nucleotides match TRBD2. The germline CDR1 and CDR2 sequences are SGHDN and FVKESK. The CDR3 is made up of 13 amino acids. The V gene end was trimmed by 1 base and the J gene end by 13 bases; junction bases not matched to a gene: 7. CDR3 sequence (DNA): TGTGCCAGCAGCCAAGCGCCGGGACTACTACAGTTCTTC. Translation: CASSQAPGLLQFF.

This chain connects TRBV4-1 to TRBJ2-7; 8 bases align to TRBD1. V lost 4 bases to trimming and J lost 1 base; unmatched junction nucleotides: 12. The CDR3 has 17 amino acids. Germline CDR1 is MGHRA and CDR2 is YSYEKL. For the CDR3, the DNA is TGCGCCAGCAGCCCCGGTCTACGACAGGGGTTGTCCTACGAGCAGTACTTC. It encodes CASSPGLRQGLSYEQYF.